Below are 26 T cell receptor beta chains sequenced from a single sample in a study of shared clonotypes between healthy human individuals. Libraries were prepared by immunoSEQ multiplex PCR; TCRdb keeps only in-frame clonotypes and omits some of them. The sample yields about 2.4 million clones, 93% seen once. The specimen was naive CD4+ T cells from PBMCs. Subset meaning: CD45RA+ positively selected. The receptors were sampled from a man aged 18 to 30 in good health. Some clones in this sample may be carry-over from other donors' samples.

The chain combines TRBV7-9 with TRBJ1-4; no firm D call. CDR3 size: 15 residues. Per germline, CDR1 SEHNR and CDR2 FQNEAQ (reference sequence). Trimming pared 5 bases from V and 12 bases from J, leaving 22 bases between. CDR3 bases: TGTGCCAGCAGCCAACATCATGACCTTAATGGGGAACTGTTTTTT. Translated: CASSQHHDLNGELFF.

The CDR3 here is CASSYIGGSYNEQFF. For the CDR3, the DNA is TGTGCCAGCAGCTACATCGGTGGGTCCTACAATGAGCAGTTCTTC. V usage is TRBV7-2 and J usage is TRBJ2-1; D call uncertain. The germline CDR1 and CDR2 sequences are SGHTA and FQGNSA. This CDR3 is 15 amino acids long. Trimming took off 4 bases at V and 1 base at J, with 11 bases between the two ends. Complete variable domain (other parts from reference TRBV7-2 and TRBJ2-1): GAGVSQSPSNKVTEKGKDVELRCDPISGHTALYWYRQSLGQGLEFLIYFQGNSAPDKSGLPSDRFSAERTGGSVSTLTIQRTQQEDSAVYLCASSYIGGSYNEQFFGPGTRLTVL.

This chain uses TRBV5-8 with TRBJ2-3; D assignment may be TRBD1 or TRBD2 (5 bases each). Germline V gene sequence: CDR1 SGHTS, CDR2 YDEGEE. Trimming pared 6 bases from V and 0 bases from J, leaving 20 bases between. The CDR3 spans 17 residues. CDR3 region: CASKRRGRSTSTDTQYF. CDR3 nucleotide sequence: TGTGCCAGCAAGCGACGGGGCAGATCCACTAGCACAGATACGCAGTATTTT.

This clone showed up just once. The chain has TRBV11-3 and TRBJ2-3; no reliable D call. V gave up 5 bases and J gave up 4 bases, with 10 bases separating them. Germline lookup yields CDR1 SGHNT and CDR2 YENEEA. This CDR3 is built from 13 residues. The CDR3 nucleotides are TGTGCCAGCAGCCTGCTAGAATCAGATACGCAGTATTTT. Its protein product is CASSLLESDTQYF.

The rearrangement joins TRBV28 to TRBJ2-1; 11 positions agree with TRBD2. Germline CDR1 is MDHEN and CDR2 is SYDVKM. CDR3 length equals 15 residues. J was trimmed by 3 bases and V by 7 bases; bases with no gene match: 5. CDR3 sequence: CASIIGTSGYNEQFF. DNA of the CDR3: TGTGCCAGCATCATTGGGACTAGCGGCTACAATGAGCAGTTCTTC.

The chain joins TRBV28 to TRBJ2-5; D might be TRBD1 (6 bases). This CDR3 region has 15 residues. Germline lookup yields CDR1 MDHEN and CDR2 SYDVKM. The ends were cut back, 5 bases at V and 4 bases at J, with 17 bases in the middle. The CDR3 loop is CASSPRPRGRETQYF. The CDR3, as DNA: TGTGCCAGCAGTCCCCGACCCAGGGGTAGAGAGACCCAGTACTTC.

The sample holds one count of this clone. Here the CDR3 reads CASSWGDRDYGYTF. CDR3 sequence (DNA): TGTGCCAGCAGCTGGGGGGACAGGGACTATGGCTACACCTTC. The V gene is TRBV5-8, the J gene TRBJ1-2, with 9 positions matching TRBD1. V shed 3 bases, J shed 3 bases, and the junction held 3 bases outside the gene matches. The germline gives CDR1 SGHTS, CDR2 YDEGEE. This CDR3 region has 14 residues.

For this clone: One end of the junction is discordant with germline, which a read error may explain. This chain uses TRBV5-1 with TRBJ1-1; no definite D call. Germline V lookup: CDR1 SGHRS, CDR2 YFSETQ. The CDR3 runs 14 residues. In DNA, the CDR3 is TGCGCCAGCAGTTTGGCCTCAGTGAACACTGAAGCTTTCTTT. This encodes CASSLASVNTEAFF.

V gene TRBV30 combines with J gene TRBJ2-2; no clear D. Trimming pared 2 bases from V and 4 bases from J, leaving 5 bases between. The CDR3 extends over 12 amino acids. Looked up from germline, CDR1 is GTSNPN and CDR2 is SVGIG (reference sequence). This CDR3 is CAWSRLTGELFF. CDR3 bases: TGTGCCTGGAGTCGCCTCACCGGGGAGCTGTTTTTT.

This clone has a single count. V is TRBV4-1 and J is TRBJ1-5, with D possibly TRBD1 on 5 matching bases. The CDR3 covers 16 residues. Trimming took 2 bases from V and 5 from J, leaving 16 bases between them. CDR1 MGHRA and CDR2 YSYEKL come from the germline V gene. CDR3 region: CASSQRDGRTYQPQHF. The CDR3 region has the DNA TGCGCCAGCAGCCAAAGGGACGGGAGGACTTATCAGCCCCAGCATTTT.

The chain combines TRBV7-9 with TRBJ2-5; 11 positions match TRBD2. The end of the DNA is better explained by TRBJ2-7, so the J call may be wrong. The CDR3 length is 18 residues. CDR1 is SEHNR and CDR2 is FQNEAQ in the germline V gene (reference sequence). The CDR3 DNA is TGTGCCAGCAGCATTCGGACTAGCGGGCCGGGGGGCTCCTACGAGCAGTACTTC. Translated, it gives CASSIRTSGPGGSYEQYF.

The V and J genes are TRBV29-1 and TRBJ2-1; 9 bases are a match to TRBD2. The CDR3 totals 14 residues. The trim removed 3 bases at V and 4 bases at J, leaving 4 bases unmatched. Germline V CDR1 and CDR2: SQVTM, ANQGSEA. This chain's CDR3 is CSVDRLAVYNEQFF. For the CDR3, the DNA is TGCAGCGTTGACAGACTAGCGGTTTACAATGAGCAGTTCTTC.

The V gene is TRBV30, the J gene TRBJ1-5; 9 nucleotides agree with TRBD1. From germline, CDR1 is GTSNPN and CDR2 SVGIG (reference sequence). V shed 1 base and J 9 bases; nucleotides not matched to a gene: 10. The CDR3 consists of 15 residues. In DNA form, the CDR3 reads TGTGCCTGGAGTGCAAAGGGACAGGGAGTTGTGCCCCAGCATTTT. Its protein product is CAWSAKGQGVVPQHF.

This chain uses TRBV6-5 with TRBJ2-3; no definite D call. The ends were cut back, 0 bases at V and 7 bases at J, with 11 bases in the middle. The CDR3 is 14 amino acids. Germline V CDR1 and CDR2: MNHEY, SVGAGI. This chain's CDR3 is CASSYSNYINTQYF. DNA for the CDR3: TGTGCCAGCAGTTACTCCAACTATATAAATACGCAGTATTTT.

A single count supports this clone. The V call is TRBV21-1, the J call TRBJ1-2. TRBV21-1 is noted as a pseudogene. This CDR3 spans 16 amino acids. The CDR3 spells CASSKTYSRGNYGYTF. DNA for the CDR3: TGTGCCAGCAGCAAAACCTACAGTCGAGGAAACTATGGCTACACCTTC.

This rearrangement joins TRBV10-3 to TRBJ2-1; TRBD2 might be the D (7 bases). The V end was cut by 10 bases, the J end by 6 bases, with 19 bases between. The CDR3 runs 14 residues. Germline values: CDR1 ENHRY, CDR2 SYGVKD. The CDR3 nucleotides read TGTGCCAGCACTGATGGGAGGGGGGTCAATGAGCAGTTCTTC. This sequence encodes CASTDGRGVNEQFF.

This clone was counted once. This chain connects TRBV5-1 to TRBJ2-1; D not resolved. The length of the CDR3 is 15 residues. Trimming cost V 4 bases and J 6 bases, with 17 bases left between them. CDR1 is SGHRS and CDR2 is YFSETQ in the germline V gene. CDR3 protein: CASSAGRYGFNEQFF. The CDR3 DNA follows: TGCGCCAGCAGCGCAGGACGGTACGGATTCAATGAGCAGTTCTTC.

To note about this clone: Other DNA sequences in this sample translate to the same CDR3. The chain carries TRBV2 and TRBJ1-5; 9 bases match TRBD1. Germline values: CDR1 SNHLY, CDR2 FYNNEI. V shed 6 bases and J 7 bases; nucleotides not matched to a gene: 7. The CDR3 has 14 residues. CDR3 sequence (DNA): TGTGCCAGCAGCGAAAGGACAGGGGACCAGCCCCAGCATTTT. This translates into CASSERTGDQPQHF.

The chain links TRBV18 to TRBJ1-6, with D unresolved. CDR3 size: 16 residues. Germline values: CDR1 KGHSH, CDR2 LQKENI. V was shortened by 3 bases and J by 4 bases, with 13 bases between the two germline ends. The CDR3: CASSPSGRPYNSPLHF. CDR3 in DNA: TGTGCCAGCTCACCTTCGGGTAGACCTTATAATTCACCCCTCCACTTT. Filled out from reference TRBV18 and TRBJ1-6, the complete variable domain reads NAGVMQNPRHLVRRRGQEARLRCSPMKGHSHVYWYRQLPEEGLKFMVYLQKENIIDESGMPKERFSAEFPKEGPSILRIQQVVRGDSAAYFCASSPSGRPYNSPLHFGNGTRLTVT.

The J gene is TRBJ1-1, the V gene TRBV6-5, with TRBD1 identical over 9 bases. Losses at the gene ends were 6 bases for V and 8 bases for J; bases not matched to a gene: 13. This CDR3 is built from 15 residues. CDR1 MNHEY and CDR2 SVGAGI come from the germline V gene. In nucleotides, the CDR3 is TGTGCCAGCAGACGAACCGGGACAGGGTTACAAGAAGCTTTCTTT. It codes for CASRRTGTGLQEAFF.

Comments on this clone: Other nucleotide sequences from this sample produce the same CDR3. The chain joins TRBV5-1 to TRBJ2-2, with TRBD1 as a possible D gene (5 bases). The CDR3 has 14 amino acids. Trimming shortened V by 2 bases and J by 3 bases, and 8 bases separated the two germline ends. Germline V gene lookup returns CDR1 SGHRS and CDR2 YFSETQ. The CDR3 here is CASSLTGDTGELFF. CDR3 nucleotide sequence: TGCGCCAGCAGCTTAACAGGTGACACCGGGGAGCTGTTTTTT. The full variable domain, completed using reference TRBV5-1 and TRBJ2-2, is KAGVTQTPRYLIKTRGQQVTLSCSPISGHRSVSWYQQTPGQGLQFLFEYFSETQRNKGNFPGRFSGRQFSNSRSEMNVSTLELGDSALYLCASSLTGDTGELFFGEGSRLTVL.

V usage is TRBV10-3 and J usage is TRBJ1-6, with D possibly being TRBD1 (5 bases). Trimming removed 2 bases at V and 7 bases at J, with 15 bases between. Per germline, CDR1 ENHRY and CDR2 SYGVKD. The CDR3 spans 16 residues. The CDR3 nucleotides are TGTGCCATCAGTGAGAGGATGGGGGGACGGAATTCACCCCTCCACTTT. Translated: CAISERMGGRNSPLHF.

This clone was seen a handful of times. At the DNA level, this CDR3 is encoded by other sequences in the same sample as well. J is TRBJ1-2 and V is TRBV18; a possible D gene is TRBD1 (5 bases). Germline CDR1 KGHSH, CDR2 LQKENI. This CDR3 contains 13 residues. Trimming stripped 0 bases from V and 3 bases from J, with 5 bases between. CDR3 in DNA: TGTGCCAGCTCACCACCGGGGGACTATGGCTACACCTTC. This codes for CASSPPGDYGYTF.

The chain employs TRBV11-1 and TRBJ2-7; TRBD2 matches at 7 bases. Germline V CDR1 and CDR2: SGHAT, FQDESV (reference sequence). Germline trimming cut 1 base from V and 0 bases from J; bases unmatched to any gene: 0. The CDR3 length is 14 residues. CDR3 residues: CASSLGGSSYEQYF. The CDR3, as DNA: TGTGCCAGCAGCTTAGGCGGGAGCTCCTACGAGCAGTACTTC.

The chain links TRBV7-2 to TRBJ2-7, with TRBD2 matching over 9 bases. Trimming at V came to 5 bases and at J to 7 bases, leaving 9 bases not matched to a gene. The CDR3 is 14 residues long. Germline values: CDR1 SGHTA, CDR2 FQGNSA. In DNA form, the CDR3 reads TGTGCCAGCAGCCTTAGCGGGGGATCTTGGGAGCAGTACTTC. Encoded protein: CASSLSGGSWEQYF. Combining the CDR3 with reference TRBV7-2 and TRBJ2-7 gives the whole variable domain GAGVSQSPSNKVTEKGKDVELRCDPISGHTALYWYRQSLGQGLEFLIYFQGNSAPDKSGLPSDRFSAERTGGSVSTLTIQRTQQEDSAVYLCASSLSGGSWEQYFGPGTRLTVT.

The chain joins TRBV27 to TRBJ2-7; D may be TRBD2 (6 bases). The V gene lost 6 bases and the J gene lost 1 base, with 16 bases spanning the gap. Germline CDR1 MNHEY, CDR2 SMNVEV (reference sequence). The CDR3 consists of 15 residues. The chain's CDR3 is CASSPLGGWSYEQYF. CDR3 coding DNA: TGTGCCAGCAGCCCACTGGGGGGTTGGTCCTACGAGCAGTACTTC.